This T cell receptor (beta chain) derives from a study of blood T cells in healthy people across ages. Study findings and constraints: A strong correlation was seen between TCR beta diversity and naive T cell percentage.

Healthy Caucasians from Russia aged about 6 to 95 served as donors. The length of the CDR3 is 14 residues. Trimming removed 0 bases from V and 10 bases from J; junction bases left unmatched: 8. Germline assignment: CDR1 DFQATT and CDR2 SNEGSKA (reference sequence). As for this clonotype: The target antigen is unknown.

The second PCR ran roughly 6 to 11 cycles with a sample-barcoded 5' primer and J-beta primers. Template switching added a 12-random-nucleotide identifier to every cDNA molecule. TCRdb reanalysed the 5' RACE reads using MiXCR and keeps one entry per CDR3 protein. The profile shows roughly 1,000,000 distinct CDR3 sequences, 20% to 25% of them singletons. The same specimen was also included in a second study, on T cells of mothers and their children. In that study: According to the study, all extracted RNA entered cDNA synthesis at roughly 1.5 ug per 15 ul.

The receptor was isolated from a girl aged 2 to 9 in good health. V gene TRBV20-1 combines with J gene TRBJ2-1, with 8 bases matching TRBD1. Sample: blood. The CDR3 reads CSAREGTGVAEQFF. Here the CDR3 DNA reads TGCAGTGCTAGAGAGGGGACAGGAGTAGCCGAGCAGTTCTTC.